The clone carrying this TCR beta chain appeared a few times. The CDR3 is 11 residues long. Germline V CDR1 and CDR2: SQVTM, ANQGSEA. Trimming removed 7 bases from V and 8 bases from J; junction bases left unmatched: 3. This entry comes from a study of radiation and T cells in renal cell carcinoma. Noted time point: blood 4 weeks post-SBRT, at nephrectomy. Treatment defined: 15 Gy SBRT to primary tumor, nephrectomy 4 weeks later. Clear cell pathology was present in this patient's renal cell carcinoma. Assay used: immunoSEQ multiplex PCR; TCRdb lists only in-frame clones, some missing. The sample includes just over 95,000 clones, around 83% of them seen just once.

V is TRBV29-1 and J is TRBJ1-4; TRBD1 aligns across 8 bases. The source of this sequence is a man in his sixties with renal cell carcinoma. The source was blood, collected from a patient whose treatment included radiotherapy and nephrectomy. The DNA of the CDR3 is TGCAGCGCCGGGGACAGGGAAAAACTGTTTTTT. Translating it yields CSAGDREKLFF.